This TCR beta chain is drawn from a study of cytomegalovirus exposure and HLA in healthy donors (dated by TCRdb to the late 2010s). Regarding the study in general: According to an earlier analysis of 550 to 700 of the donors, 150 million to 200 million T cells yielded roughly 100 million unique TCR beta sequences and around 280 Gb of sequence data. Roughly 300 gigabases of sequencing data and 70 million to 100 million unique TCR sequences were included in an early release covering under 650 HLA-typed donors. Of the 300 to 450 genotyped donors, 75% to 85% were placed in the genetic ancestry cluster associated with self-reported Caucasian donors. The aim of the study was to test whether cataloging public T cell receptors could identify signatures of past pathogen exposure. The study used immunosequencing to profile the T cell repertoires of 600 to 850 subjects and linked those repertoires to cytomegalovirus serostatus. Besides the first cohort of under 700 subjects, a separate validation cohort made up of some 110 different subjects was used. The study combined high-throughput TCR immunosequencing, statistical association of individual TCRs with disease status, and machine learning to predict cytomegalovirus infection status. A later analysis re-examined previously published TCR beta repertoires from just over 650 donors and added high-resolution HLA genotyping to investigate patterns of TCR occurrence. In the later analysis, no new phenotypic data were used to find candidate immune exposures; instead, reliance was placed on TCR beta sequences and their occurrence across donors. To decide whether each TCR beta V gene segment behaved as functional or pseudogenic, an earlier analysis of 587 of the donors relied on high-throughput TCR beta sequencing. Alongside the repertoire data, information on donor age, sex, ethnicity and CMV serostatus was compiled. A later genetic analysis took genome-wide SNP genotypes for about three fifths of the 666 donors and used that subset as a discovery cohort. All discovery cohort repertoires had been generated using a single sequencing platform. HLA typing covered class I and class II loci at four-digit resolution. The number of donors typed differed by locus, with 629-630 for A, B, C, DRB1 and DQB1, roughly 550 for DQA1, 606 for DPA1, and over 400 for DPB1. Roughly five DR-DQ haplotypes were handled as single units for association and clustering, since linkage in the cohort was strong. Across 398 genotyped donors of the cohort, an average of roughly 250,000 unique TCR beta nucleotide sequences per donor were sequenced, and roughly a sixth of those sequences were non-productive.

CDR3 length: 16 amino acids, cysteine to phenylalanine. Of the read, only the CDR3 DNA is kept; its 48 bases are in frame from base 1. V is trimmed back by 5 bases and J by 4 bases, and the junction contains 9 bases that no gene match accounts for. Reading the germline V gene (reference sequence) gives CDR1 LNHDA and CDR2 SQIVND. Library preparation was by the immunoSEQ multiplex PCR assay. The multiplex PCR relied on a mix of 60 forward primers for TCR Vbeta segments and 13 reverse primers for TCR Jbeta segments. The CDR3 region of rearranged TCR beta genes was amplified from genomic DNA by a multiplex PCR assay. Amplified TCR beta libraries were sequenced as 87-base-pair reads on the Illumina HiSeq System. The paper's data handling went like this. In a later analysis, tens of millions of unique TCR beta chains were counted across the approximately 620 repertoires, and around 11 million of these chains were shared by at least two donors. A nearest-neighbor algorithm error-corrected the raw reads and collapsed the reads into unique sequences, merging closely related sequences to remove PCR and sequencing errors. To assign V, D and J gene segments, CDR3 sequences were aligned to IMGT reference sequences. For a sequence to be retained, a match of at least six nucleotides was required to both a V gene segment and a J gene segment. A rearrangement counted as productive if the CDR3 had no stop codons and remained in frame with V and J, and every other rearrangement counted as non-productive. CDR3 was defined according to IMGT convention as the region running from the second conserved V-encoded cysteine to the conserved J-encoded phenylalanine. Sequences without an unambiguous match to a single V gene segment were excluded from the earlier analysis of 450 to 750 of the donors. In an earlier analysis of a few hundred of the donors, V segments were called functional above 56.7% productive rearrangements and were called segregating when the between-donor standard deviation exceeded 5%. A statistical classification framework was developed to diagnose cytomegalovirus status using the catalog of TCR beta chain sequences. In a later analysis, V and J genes were assigned by comparing TCR nucleotide sequences against IMGT/GENE-DB human TR gene sequences. A later analysis assigned CDR3 sequences and most-parsimonious VDJ recombination scenarios with the TCRdist pipeline. In a later analysis, each TCR beta chain was defined by its CDR3 amino acid sequence together with its V-gene family, and reads without a unique V-gene family were excluded. To address suspected cross-contamination and a sequencing artifact, a later analysis removed around 600 highly shared, low-generation-probability nucleotide sequences. In a later analysis, a clonal expansion index was calculated for each public chain from normalized within-repertoire ranks of inferred template counts. In a later analysis, generation probabilities were computed with a VDJ recombination model fitted to out-of-frame rearrangements, and the resulting probabilities were checked against IGoR. In a later analysis, hypergeometric tests were used to score TCR-TCR, TCR-HLA and TCR-CMV co-occurrence, with a repertoire-size bias correction applied to TCR pairs. False discovery rates were estimated in a later analysis by permuting HLA or CMV assignments 20 times. A later analysis grouped co-occurring TCRs with DBSCAN, adding TCRdist sequence similarity when clustering within HLA-allele-positive subsets. Repertoires with fewer than 30,000 or more than 120,000 public chains were left out of co-occurrence clustering, as were about 5 repertoires with anomalous nucleotide sharing. TCRdb took this table from immuneACCESS and kept in-frame rearrangements with V and J called. Such tables lack part of the clones; where checked against another copy, unresolved V genes explain under half of the gap, and the rest is unexplained. V and J calls and clone size are given by that table; D and trimming were obtained from the DNA. Counted in this sample were 90,000 to 120,000 clones; more than 70% of them appeared once. In total, the top ten clones hold about 2% of the sample.

General study outcomes and caveats: For the cohort, immune exposure information was limited to CMV serostatus. When HLA alleles, especially DR and DQ, strongly co-occurred, attributing TCR associations to individual alleles was difficult. A few of the identified cytomegalovirus-associated TCR beta chains were confirmed in vitro to be specific for cytomegalovirus antigens. Broadly in line with IMGT annotations, most TCR beta V segments showed up in productive rearrangements about 87% or about 30% of the time in an earlier analysis of under 700 of the donors. The earlier analysis of about 600 of the donors excluded about 16 rarely observed V segments, including chromosome 9 orphons, because counts were too low. Compared with the roughly 600-donor mean, donors in an Asian-associated ancestry cluster had fewer N-insertions in productive TCRs, according to a later genetic analysis. The presence/absence analyses assumed that sequencing depth was roughly uniform across donors, and that assumption may not be true. The study listed 164 TCR beta chains as associated with cytomegalovirus. Some IMGT-functional V segments, including TRBV6-2 and TRBV6-3, could not be told apart with the 87-base-pair reads, so those segments were excluded. A later analysis reported that several top co-occurrence clusters appeared linked to parvovirus B19, influenza, CMV and Epstein-Barr virus. A further reported finding was that TCR beta sequences accurately predicted the HLA-A and HLA-B alleles for most subjects in the first cohort. Specific HLA alleles were associated with 18,000 or so TCR beta sequences at a false discovery rate of 0.05 in a later analysis. A group of highly shared sequence variants was considered likely to be a technical artifact of the sequencing pipeline. In a later analysis, HLA-associated TCR beta chains were found to be more clonally expanded and to have lower generation probabilities than equally common non-associated chains. In a later analysis, the rate of TCR association differed among HLA loci, with DRB1 alleles having the most associated TCRs and HLA-C alleles having the fewest. Only TCR beta chains were sequenced in this cohort, and the absence of alpha or paired-chain data limited detectable features. The authors suggested that the approach could potentially be extended to other disease states and immunological phenotypes. The classifier was reported to diagnose cytomegalovirus status with high specificity and sensitivity in both the original cohort and the validation cohort. An association between a missense DCLRE1C variant and V-gene and J-gene trimming of TCR beta chains was found in a later genetic analysis and replicated in an independent cohort. Most TCR sequences were observed very rarely across donors, whereas some public TCRs were present in many individuals. Linkage disequilibrium might explain the correlated functional status among segregating V segments, but an unknown experimental factor could not be ruled out. According to a later analysis, most CMV-associated TCR beta chains appeared to be HLA-restricted, and the HLA associations seemed to be driven largely by CMV exposure. Because some donors lacked HLA typing at each locus, the association tests relied only on the typed subset.

The cohort was made up of approximately 670 healthy bone marrow donors. At the time of sampling, every cohort member was nominally healthy, though immune exposures that went unrecorded were likely present. The donor was CMV seronegative and belonged to the group of 352 seronegative cohort members. Each donor provided a peripheral blood sample, and peripheral blood mononuclear cells were used for TCR beta sequencing. Genomic DNA extraction from the blood cell samples was performed with the Qiagen DNeasy Blood Extraction Kit. Only one count was recorded for this clone. No antigen is known for it. Base qualities are not at hand, and no much larger clone is one base apart.

The V and J segments used are TRBV19 and TRBJ2-7, and 12 bases in between align with TRBD1. Sequenced input: PBMCs. The receptor was isolated from a man aged 18 to 35 in good health and CMV-seronegative. The sequenced DNA: TGTGCCAGTAGTGCATCCCCGGGACAGGGGGCTTACGAGCAGTACTTC. Translation gives CASSASPGQGAYEQYF.